This T cell receptor (beta chain) was identified during a study of post-analysis software for immune sequencing data. About the research overall: Included among the disease courses, which were recorded for the cohort, were relapsing-remitting, secondary progressive and progressive-relapsing multiple sclerosis. General study points: Included in a set of several TRBV segments more frequent in patients than controls were TRBV5-6, TRBV5-1 and TRBV20-1. Samples from one preparation batch, clustered by F measure, grouped strongly together. Those with multiple sclerosis, the patient group, showed significantly lower normalized Chao1 diversity than controls.

Researchers reported that TCR beta cDNA libraries carried unique molecular identifiers. A population of roughly 0.85 to 10 million T cells gave rise to roughly 0.5 million cDNA molecules. TCRdb called the PCR reads again in MiXCR, with one record for every CDR3 protein. This table has a few hundred thousand distinct CDR3 sequences, around 37% appearing once. From germline, CDR1 is PRHDT and CDR2 FYEKMQ (reference sequence). Losses at the gene ends were 2 bases for V and 5 bases for J; bases not matched to a gene: 8. The CDR3 loop spans 16 amino acids. With respect to this clonotype: Its antigen is still unknown.

The chain carries TRBV13 and TRBJ2-3, with 9 bases fitting TRBD2. The sample was blood. The source is a girl aged 10-17 years with multiple sclerosis. The CDR3: CASSLYQRGAGDTQYF. The CDR3 DNA sequence: TGTGCCAGCAGCTTATATCAGCGGGGGGCAGGAGATACGCAGTATTTT. The full variable domain, its missing parts supplied by reference TRBV13 and TRBJ2-3, is AAGVIQSPRHLIKEKRETATLKCYPIPRHDTVYWYQQGPGQDPQFLISFYEKMQSDKGSIPDRFSAQQFSDYHSELNMSSLELGDSALYFCASSLYQRGAGDTQYFGPGTRLTVL.